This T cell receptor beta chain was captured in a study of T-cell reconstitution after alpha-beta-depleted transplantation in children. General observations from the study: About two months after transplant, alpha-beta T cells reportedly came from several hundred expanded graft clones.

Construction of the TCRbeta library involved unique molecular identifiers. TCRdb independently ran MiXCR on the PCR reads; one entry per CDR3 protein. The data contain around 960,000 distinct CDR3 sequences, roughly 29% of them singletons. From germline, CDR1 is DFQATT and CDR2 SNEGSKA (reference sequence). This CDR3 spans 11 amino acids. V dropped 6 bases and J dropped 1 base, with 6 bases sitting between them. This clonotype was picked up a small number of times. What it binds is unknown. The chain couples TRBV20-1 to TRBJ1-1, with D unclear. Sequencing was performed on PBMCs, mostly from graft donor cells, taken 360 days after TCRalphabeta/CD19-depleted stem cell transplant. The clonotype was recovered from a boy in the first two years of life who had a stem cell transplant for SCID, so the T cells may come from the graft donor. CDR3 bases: TGCAGTGCCCCCCAGAACACTGAAGCTTTCTTT. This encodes CSAPQNTEAFF.